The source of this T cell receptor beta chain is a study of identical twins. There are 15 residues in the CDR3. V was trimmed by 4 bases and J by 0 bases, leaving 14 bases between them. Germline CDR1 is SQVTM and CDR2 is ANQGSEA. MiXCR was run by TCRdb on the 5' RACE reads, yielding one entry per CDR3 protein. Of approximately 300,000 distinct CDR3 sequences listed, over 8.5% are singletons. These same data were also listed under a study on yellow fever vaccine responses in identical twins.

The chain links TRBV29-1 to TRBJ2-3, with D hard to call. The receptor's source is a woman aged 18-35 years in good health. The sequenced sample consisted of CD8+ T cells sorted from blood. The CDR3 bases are TGCAGCGTTGCAAGGGTCATTACTAGCACAGATACGCAGTATTTT. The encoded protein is CSVARVITSTDTQYF.